These 25 T cell receptor beta chains share one sample of origin, sequenced in a study of beta chain features in type 1 diabetes. Of the isolated RNA, all was reverse transcribed, and so the sequenced material was expressed TCRB transcripts. TCRdb's table, derived via immunoSEQ multiplex PCR, lists solely in-frame clones and lacks some. The sample carries around 430,000 clones, around 30% recorded once. Material for sequencing was naive CD4+ T cells from blood. Source of these receptors: a man aged 18 to 30 in good health.

The table lists this clone with a few counts. This chain links TRBV15 with TRBJ1-5; 7 positions match TRBD1. CDR3 length: 15 amino acids. The germline CDR1 and CDR2 sequences are LNHNV and YYDKDF (reference sequence). The V and J ends lost 0 bases and 6 bases, in that order; junction bases with no gene match: 5. CDR3 residues: CATSRDPGGVQPQHF. The CDR3 coding sequence is TGTGCCACCAGCAGAGATCCAGGGGGAGTTCAGCCCCAGCATTTT.

This clone has only a few counts. The V and J genes are TRBV5-5 and TRBJ2-5; unclear D gene. The CDR3 length is 15 residues. V lost 1 base to trimming and J lost 2 bases, with 12 bases between them. Germline V gene data show CDR1 as SGHKS and CDR2 as YYEKEE (reference sequence). CDR3 sequence reads: CASSLRLSRQETQYF. The DNA of the CDR3 is TGTGCCAGCAGCTTGCGGTTGAGCCGACAAGAGACCCAGTACTTC.

The table lists this clone with a few counts. The J gene is TRBJ2-5, the V gene TRBV28, with D unresolved. V gave up 2 bases and J gave up 7 bases, with 8 bases separating them. CDR1 MDHEN and CDR2 SYDVKM come from the germline V gene. This CDR3 region has 12 residues. DNA for the CDR3: TGTGCCAGCAGTTTACTGGATGGGACCCAGTACTTC. It is translated as CASSLLDGTQYF.

This clone was picked up a small number of times. This rearrangement joins TRBV4-2 to TRBJ2-3; weak D call: TRBD1 (6 bases). CDR3 size: 16 residues. Germline V gene data show CDR1 as LGHNA and CDR2 as YNFKEQ. The V end lost 4 bases, the J end lost 2 bases, and 16 bases lay between the germline ends. CDR3 residues: CASSRERRGSTDTQYF. The CDR3 DNA reads TGTGCCAGCAGCCGCGAGCGCAGGGGCTCCACAGATACGCAGTATTTT.

This clone was detected only a few times. The V gene is TRBV14, the J gene TRBJ2-4, with D uncertain. The V gene lost 4 bases and the J gene lost 0 bases, with 10 bases spanning the gap. This CDR3 spans 15 amino acids. The V gene's germline CDR1 is SGHDN and CDR2 FVKESK. Here the CDR3 DNA reads TGTGCCAGCAGCCGAGGCAGCATAGCCAAAAACATTCAGTACTTC. Translating it yields CASSRGSIAKNIQYF.

This chain links TRBV5-1 with TRBJ2-2; D unresolved. V was pared by 5 bases and J by 1 base, with 6 bases between. The germline V gene encodes CDR1 SGHRS and CDR2 YFSETQ. The CDR3 is 13 amino acids. The CDR3 nucleotides read TGCGCCAGCAGATTTGGGAACACCGGGGAGCTGTTTTTT. Translated: CASRFGNTGELFF.

V is TRBV18 and J is TRBJ2-4; no reliable D call. This CDR3 contains 17 residues. V gave up 3 bases and J gave up 0 bases, with 15 bases separating them. Looked up from germline, CDR1 is KGHSH and CDR2 is LQKENI. The DNA for the CDR3 is TGTGCCAGCTCACCCCTCCGAGACCGACTAGCCAAAAACATTCAGTACTTC. Residues: CASSPLRDRLAKNIQYF.

A few counts support this clone. This chain uses TRBV7-3 with TRBJ2-3, with 13 bases aligning to TRBD2. The CDR3 has 17 residues. V was clipped by 5 bases and J by 5 bases; unmatched bases: 10. Germline-derived CDR1 and CDR2 are SGHTA and FQGTGA. The CDR3 bases are TGTGCCAGCAGCCCGAAAACTAGCGGGAGGGACAGAGATACGCAGTATTTT. Its translation: CASSPKTSGRDRDTQYF.

V is TRBV5-1 and J is TRBJ2-3; 8 positions agree with TRBD2. V dropped 1 base and J dropped 0; count of bases not matched to a gene: 7. The CDR3 spans 17 residues. Germline CDR1 reads SGHRS; CDR2 reads YFSETQ. The CDR3 region is CASSLTTSSGSTDTQYF. Here the CDR3 DNA reads TGCGCCAGCAGCTTGACAACATCTAGCGGGAGCACAGATACGCAGTATTTT.

This clone has more than one count but fewer than ten. This chain uses TRBV19 with TRBJ2-1; TRBD1 is a possible D gene (6 bases). This CDR3 spans 14 amino acids. Germline CDR1 and CDR2: LNHDA and SQIVND (reference sequence). Trimming left V 4 bases short and J 6 bases short, with 13 bases between. In DNA form, the CDR3 reads TGTGCCAGTAGTAATCAGGGGTCGGGCAATGAGCAGTTCTTC. This encodes CASSNQGSGNEQFF.

This clone has just a few counts. CDR3 amino acids: CSVGSRGLSSYEQYF. The CDR3 DNA sequence: TGCAGCGTCGGGTCGAGAGGTCTTTCCTCCTACGAGCAGTACTTC. The chain carries TRBV29-1 and TRBJ2-7; no reliable D call. With 6 bases removed from V and 0 bases from J, the gap between germline ends came to 18 bases. The CDR3 loop spans 15 amino acids. From germline, CDR1 is SQVTM and CDR2 ANQGSEA.

This clone was counted between two and nine times. The chain joins TRBV29-1 to TRBJ1-4; D may be TRBD1 (6 bases). The V end was cut by 4 bases, the J end by 2 bases, with 17 bases between. The CDR3 covers 16 residues. Germline V lookup: CDR1 SQVTM, CDR2 ANQGSEA. The CDR3 nucleotides are TGCAGCGTTGGAGGCAGGGGAACCACCACTAATGAAAAACTGTTTTTT. The encoded protein is CSVGGRGTTTNEKLFF.

The chain has TRBV30 and TRBJ2-3; 10 bases line up with TRBD1. The CDR3 is made up of 15 amino acids. V shed 0 bases, J shed 1 base, and the junction held 1 base outside the gene matches. The germline gives CDR1 GTSNPN, CDR2 SVGIG (reference sequence). The DNA of the CDR3 is TGTGCCTGGAGTGTAGGACAGGGGGGCACAGATACGCAGTATTTT. Residues: CAWSVGQGGTDTQYF.

This clone was picked up a small number of times. The same CDR3 also results from other DNA sequences found in this sample. This chain links TRBV10-3 with TRBJ2-5, with D possibly matching TRBD2 (5 bases). V dropped 6 bases and J dropped 2 bases, with 13 bases sitting between them. The CDR3 is 14 amino acids. Germline-derived CDR1 and CDR2 are ENHRY and SYGVKD. CDR3 sequence reads: CAIRAGLLQETQYF. CDR3 nucleotide sequence: TGTGCCATCAGGGCTGGACTTTTACAAGAGACCCAGTACTTC.

This clone was found a few times. This CDR3 is CAWSGQGPQPQHF. CDR3 sequence (DNA): TGTGCCTGGAGCGGACAGGGCCCTCAGCCCCAGCATTTT. The chain is built from TRBV30 and TRBJ1-5, with 8 bases fitting TRBD1. V lost 3 bases to trimming and J lost 6 bases; unmatched junction nucleotides: 4. The CDR3 length is 13 residues. The germline gives CDR1 GTSNPN, CDR2 SVGIG (reference sequence). Looking up the rest from reference TRBV30 and TRBJ1-5 gives the full variable domain: SQTIHQWPATLVQPVGSPLSLECTVEGTSNPNLYWYRQAAGRGLQLLFYSVGIGQISSEVPQNLSASRPQDRQFILSSKKLLLSDSGFYLCAWSGQGPQPQHFGDGTRLSIL.

This chain links TRBV18 with TRBJ2-7, with D uncertain. This CDR3 contains 11 residues. Germline CDR1 KGHSH, CDR2 LQKENI. Trimming took off 6 bases at V and 5 bases at J, with 8 bases between the two ends. In nucleotides, the CDR3 is TGTGCCAGCTCCCTATTGGACGAGCAGTACTTC. It encodes CASSLLDEQYF.

This clone was recorded a few times. The V and J genes are TRBV20-1 and TRBJ1-1; D is unclear. Germline CDR1 reads DFQATT; CDR2 reads SNEGSKA (reference sequence). The CDR3 runs to 11 residues. V shed 8 bases and J shed 0 bases, with 7 bases lying between them. The CDR3 DNA reads TGCAGTATACCCATGAACACTGAAGCTTTCTTT. Translating gives CSIPMNTEAFF.

The chain joins TRBV19 to TRBJ2-5, with 7 bases identical to TRBD1. CDR1 and CDR2 (germline): LNHDA, SQIVND (reference sequence). Losses at the gene ends were 5 bases for V and 4 bases for J; bases not matched to a gene: 4. The length of the CDR3 is 13 residues. In DNA, the CDR3 is TGTGCCAGTAGTTTCCGGACAGGAGAGACCCAGTACTTC. Protein sequence: CASSFRTGETQYF.

The chain links TRBV28 to TRBJ2-1; D may be TRBD2 (6 bases). CDR1 is MDHEN and CDR2 is SYDVKM in the germline V gene. Trimming pared 5 bases from V and 7 bases from J, leaving 12 bases between. There are 13 residues in the CDR3. CDR3 in DNA: TGTGCCAGCAGTCCGGGACTGCGGAATGAGCAGTTCTTC. Amino acids: CASSPGLRNEQFF.

The sample holds a few counts of this clone. The gene calls are TRBV11-2 and TRBJ2-5; D call uncertain. Germline CDR1 is SGHAT and CDR2 is FQNNGV. Trimming stripped 5 bases from V and 5 bases from J, with 6 bases between. The length of the CDR3 is 11 residues. This CDR3 reads CASSPGETQYF. The DNA for the CDR3 is TGTGCCAGCAGCCCCGGGGAGACCCAGTACTTC.

Worth noting for this clone: At the DNA level, this CDR3 is encoded by other sequences in the same sample as well. The chain links TRBV29-1 to TRBJ2-5; D unresolved. Trimming took 3 bases from V and 0 from J, leaving 8 bases between them. Per the germline V gene, CDR1 is SQVTM and CDR2 is ANQGSEA. CDR3 size: 13 residues. The CDR3 DNA sequence: TGCAGCGTTGAGATGACGGACCAAGAGACCCAGTACTTC. Protein: CSVEMTDQETQYF.

The chain carries TRBV11-1 and TRBJ2-1; TRBD1 is a possible D gene (6 bases). CDR1 SGHAT and CDR2 FQDESV come from the germline V gene (reference sequence). V was cut by 5 bases and J by 2 bases, with 13 bases left in between. The CDR3 has 15 amino acids. The CDR3 coding sequence is TGTGCCAGCAGCCGGACAGATGGCCCCTACAATGAGCAGTTCTTC. Its translation is CASSRTDGPYNEQFF.

A few counts support this clone. The V gene is TRBV2, the J gene TRBJ2-1; unclear D gene. The V end was cut by 6 bases, the J end by 9 bases, with 6 bases between. The germline gives CDR1 SNHLY, CDR2 FYNNEI. The CDR3 spans 10 residues. The CDR3 DNA reads as TGTGCCAGCAGAACGGGTGAGCAGTTCTTC. Its translation: CASRTGEQFF.

The chain is built from TRBV7-6 and TRBJ1-5, with 9 positions matching TRBD1. The germline CDR1 and CDR2 sequences are SGHVS and FNYEAQ. CDR3 length: 16 residues. V gave up 5 bases and J gave up 6 bases; unmatched junction bases: 11. In DNA, the CDR3 is TGTGCCAGCAGCAACAGCGGGACAGGGTCCGCTCAGCCCCAGCATTTT. It codes for CASSNSGTGSAQPQHF.

The CDR3 DNA is TGCGCCAGCAGCCAAGGACTAGCGGGAGATTGGGAGCAGTTCTTC. As protein: CASSQGLAGDWEQFF. This sequence joins TRBV4-1 and TRBJ2-1, with TRBD2 identical over 12 bases. Germline V lookup: CDR1 MGHRA, CDR2 YSYEKL. This CDR3 spans 15 amino acids. With 1 base clipped from V and 10 bases from J, the junction kept 5 bases outside the gene matches.